Reported below is one T cell receptor beta chain. Its antigen is undetermined. Expressed TCRB transcripts were sequenced after all isolated RNA was converted to cDNA. Produced via immunoSEQ multiplex PCR; TCRdb's table is partial and in-frame only. Of 130,000 to 150,000 clones in the sample, less than 11% are singletons; the top ten hold roughly 1.4%. Sorting based on CD45RO/CCR7/CD25/CD127/CD95/CD27 separated CD4+ naive, central memory, regulatory and stem cell-like memory cells. The CDR3 has 14 amino acids. V lost 5 bases and J lost 0; bases outside the gene matches: 4. Germline V CDR1 and CDR2: SGHVS, FNYEAQ. The data are from a study of beta chain features in type 1 diabetes. General study points: Equally in patients and controls, shorter templates might have been favored by PCR. TCRB CDR3s from Type 1 diabetes patients were moderately but significantly shorter in all four CD4+ subsets.

Input material: naive CD4+ T cells from blood. This TCR was sampled from a man younger than 35 in good health. This sequence joins TRBV7-6 and TRBJ2-7, with 7 bases matching TRBD1. This chain's CDR3 is CASSPRQGSYEQYF. The CDR3 DNA reads as TGTGCCAGCAGCCCGAGACAGGGCTCCTACGAGCAGTACTTC.